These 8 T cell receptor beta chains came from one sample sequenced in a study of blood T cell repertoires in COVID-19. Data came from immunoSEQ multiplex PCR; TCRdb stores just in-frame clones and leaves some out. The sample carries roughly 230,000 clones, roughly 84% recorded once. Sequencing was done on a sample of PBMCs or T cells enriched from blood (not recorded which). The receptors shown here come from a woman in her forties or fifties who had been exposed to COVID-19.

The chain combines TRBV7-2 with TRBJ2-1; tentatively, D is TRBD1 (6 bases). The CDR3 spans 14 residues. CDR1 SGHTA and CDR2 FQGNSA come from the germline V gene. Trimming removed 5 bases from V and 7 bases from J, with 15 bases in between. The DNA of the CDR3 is TGTGCCAGCAGCCTCCTAAGAGGGGGTAATGAGCAGTTCTTC. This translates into CASSLLRGGNEQFF.

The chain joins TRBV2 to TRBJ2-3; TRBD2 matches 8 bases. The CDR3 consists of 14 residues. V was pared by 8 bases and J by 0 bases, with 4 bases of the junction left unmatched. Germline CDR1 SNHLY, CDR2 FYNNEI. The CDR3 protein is CASLAGSSTDTQYF. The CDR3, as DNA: TGTGCCAGCTTAGCGGGGTCTAGCACAGATACGCAGTATTTT. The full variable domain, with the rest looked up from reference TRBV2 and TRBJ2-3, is EPEVTQTPSHQVTQMGQEVILRCVPISNHLYFYWYRQILGQKVEFLVSFYNNEISEKSEIFDDQFSVERPDGSNFTLKIRSTKLEDSAMYFCASLAGSSTDTQYFGPGTRLTVL.

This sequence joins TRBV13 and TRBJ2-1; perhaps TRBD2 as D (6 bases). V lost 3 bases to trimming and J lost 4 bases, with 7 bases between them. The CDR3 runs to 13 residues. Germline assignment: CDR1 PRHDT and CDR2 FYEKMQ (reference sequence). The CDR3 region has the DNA TGTGCCAGCAGCTTGGAGGGTTACAATGAGCAGTTCTTC. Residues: CASSLEGYNEQFF.

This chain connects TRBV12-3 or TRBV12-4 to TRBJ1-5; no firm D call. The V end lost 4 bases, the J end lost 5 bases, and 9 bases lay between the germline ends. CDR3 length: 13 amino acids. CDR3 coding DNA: TGTGCCAGCAGTTCACCGGGAGATCAGCCCCAGCATTTT. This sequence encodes CASSSPGDQPQHF.

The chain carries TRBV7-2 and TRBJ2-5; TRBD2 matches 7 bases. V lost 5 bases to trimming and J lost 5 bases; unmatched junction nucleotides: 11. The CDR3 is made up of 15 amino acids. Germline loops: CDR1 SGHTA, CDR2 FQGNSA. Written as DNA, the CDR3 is TGTGCCAGCAGCCCTAGACTAGCACGATCGGAGACCCAGTACTTC. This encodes CASSPRLARSETQYF.

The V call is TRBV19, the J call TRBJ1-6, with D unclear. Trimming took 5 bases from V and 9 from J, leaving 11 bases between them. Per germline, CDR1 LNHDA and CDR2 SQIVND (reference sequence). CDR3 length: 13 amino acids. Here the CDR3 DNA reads TGTGCCAGTAGTCAAGGACTAGGTTCACCCCTCCACTTT. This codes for CASSQGLGSPLHF.

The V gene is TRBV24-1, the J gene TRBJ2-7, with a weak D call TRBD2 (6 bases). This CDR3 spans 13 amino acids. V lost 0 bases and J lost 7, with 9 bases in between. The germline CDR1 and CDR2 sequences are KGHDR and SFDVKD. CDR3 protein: CATSDLTSREQYF. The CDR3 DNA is TGTGCCACCAGTGATTTGACTAGCAGGGAGCAGTACTTC.

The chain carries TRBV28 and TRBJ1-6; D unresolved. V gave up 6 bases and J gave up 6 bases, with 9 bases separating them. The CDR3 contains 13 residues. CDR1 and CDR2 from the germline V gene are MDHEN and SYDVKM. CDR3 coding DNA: TGTGCCAGCAGGGAGATGGGTAATTCACCCCTCCACTTT. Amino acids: CASREMGNSPLHF.